This TCR beta chain was identified during a study of regulatory T cells in long-lasting Graves disease. Study results and caveats: What was studied was peripheral blood only, and not thyroid tissue. Relative to new patients (around 1,000), persistent patients exhibited greater sharing of public clonotypes (around 2,800). There was favoring of TRBV28, TRBJ1-2 and TRBJ2-5 in persistent disease.

This clonotype was recorded at least ten times. Its antigen is currently unknown. Both iRepertoire HTBI primers and Arm-PCR of CDR3 regions were used to build the TCR beta libraries. Each CDR3 protein gets one entry after TCRdb re-called the multiplex PCR reads with MiXCR. The profile shows around 330,000 distinct CDR3 sequences, about 18% of them singletons. Time point: newly diagnosed GD, antithyroid drugs for less than 3 months. Scientists built the TCR library using RNA that was extracted from PBMCs. The patients were enrolled through endocrinology in Xi'an, China. Trimming took 6 bases from V and 6 from J; bases not matched to a gene: 5. Germline V lookup: CDR1 MDHEN, CDR2 SYDVKM. CDR3 length equals 12 residues.

This clonotype was obtained from a female donor with Graves disease. Sample: peripheral blood mononuclear cells (PBMCs), taken at new diagnosis, from a patient treated with antithyroid drugs. This chain uses TRBV28 with TRBJ2-7; 7 positions match TRBD1. The CDR3 DNA sequence: TGTGCCAGCAGCACGACAGGGATCGAGCAGTACTTC. Translation gives CASSTTGIEQYF.